A selection of T cell receptor beta chains follows, all from one sample in a study of T cell repertoires in cytomegalovirus infection. No cognate antigen is known for these TCRs. TCRdb reprocessed the reads via MiXCR and lists one record per CDR3 protein. The sample holds about 830,000 distinct CDR3 sequences, approximately 32% seen once. Specimen: cultured CD8+ T cells from PBMCs, collected from culture after CMV antigen stimulation. The receptors derive from a human donor in good health (CMV status not recorded). Some clones in this sample may be carry-over from other donors' samples. The CDR3 runs from the conserved cysteine through the conserved F or W. The order of the fields is clone size, D gene, J gene, V gene, CDR3 protein, CDR3 DNA. The D gene is left open where the match is weak. Expanded clones get a size class; other rows say once, few or many, or leave the size out.

many | TRBD1 | TRBJ2-6 | TRBV7-9 | CASSFSGGSGANVLTF | TGTGCCAGCAGCTTCTCAGGGGGCTCTGGGGCCAACGTCCTGACTTTC
- | TRBD2 | TRBJ2-2 | TRBV13 | CASSLSGTRGELFF | TGTGCCAGCAGCTTAAGCGGGACCCGCGGGGAGCTGTTTTTT
many | TRBD1 | TRBJ2-7 | TRBV7-2 | CASSLRTGGSLEQYF | TGTGCCAGCAGCTTACGGACAGGGGGGTCCCTCGAGCAGTACTTC
- | - | TRBJ2-5 | TRBV12-3/TRBV12-4 | CASSFLPDQETQYF | TGTGCCAGCAGTTTCCTACCCGACCAAGAGACCCAGTACTTC
- | - | TRBJ2-6 | TRBV7-6 | CASSLAGGISGPNVLTF | TGTGCCAGCAGCTTAGCTGGGGGTATCTCTGGGCCCAACGTCCTGACTTTC
- | - | TRBJ2-1 | TRBV27 | CASSFYGQINEQFF | TGTGCCAGCAGTTTTTACGGACAGATCAATGAGCAGTTCTTC
- | - | TRBJ2-2 | TRBV29-1 | CSVRLGPLNTGELFF | TGCAGCGTCCGACTGGGGCCCCTAAACACCGGGGAGCTGTTTTTT
- | - | TRBJ2-7 | TRBV6-5 | CASSDILGTNYEQYF | TGTGCCAGCAGTGACATCTTGGGGACGAACTACGAGCAGTACTTC
few | - | TRBJ1-3 | TRBV27 | CASSSRVSGNTIYF | TGTGCCAGCAGTTCCCGGGTTTCTGGAAACACCATATATTTT
few | - | TRBJ2-3 | TRBV7-8 | CASSLPLTHTDTQYF | TGTGCCAGCAGCTTACCCTTGACGCACACAGATACGCAGTATTTT